This is a list of T cell receptor beta chains from one sample in a study of shared clonotypes between healthy human individuals. Produced via immunoSEQ multiplex PCR; TCRdb's table is partial and in-frame only. The table has around 940,000 clones, more than 75% seen once. The material sequenced was memory CD4+ T cells sorted from blood. The receptors derive from a man between 18 and 35 years old in good health. CDR3s include the opening cysteine and the closing phenylalanine or tryptophan. The D gene is left open where the match is weak. Clone size appears in some rows only: once, few, many, or a class for an expanded clone.

TRBD1	TRBJ2-7	few	15	TRBV19	CASNPRAGGGYEQYF	TGTGCCAGTAACCCCCGGGCAGGGGGCGGATACGAGCAGTACTTC
-	TRBJ1-4	few	13	TRBV6-6	CASSFGANEKLFF	TGTGCCAGCAGTTTCGGGGCTAATGAAAAACTGTTTTTT
-	TRBJ2-2	once	15	TRBV5-4	CASSLDRRNTGELFF	TGTGCCAGCAGCTTGGATAGGAGGAACACCGGGGAGCTGTTTTTT
-	TRBJ1-3	-	16	TRBV5-1	CASSLAGPSSGNTIYF	TGCGCCAGCAGCTTGGCGGGGCCCAGCTCTGGAAACACCATATATTTT
TRBD2	TRBJ2-1	-	16	TRBV11-2	CASSRLAGEVYNEQFF	TGTGCCAGCAGCCGACTAGCGGGAGAAGTCTACAATGAGCAGTTCTTC
TRBD2	TRBJ2-5	-	17	TRBV9	CASSAKGLAGSQETQYF	TGTGCCAGCAGCGCCAAGGGACTAGCGGGGTCTCAAGAGACCCAGTACTTC
-	TRBJ2-5	-	15	TRBV6-1	CASRPSGQVGETQYF	TGTGCCAGCAGGCCCTCGGGCCAGGTGGGGGAGACCCAGTACTTC
-	TRBJ1-6	once	16	TRBV7-8	CASSSRIGAANSPLHF	TGTGCCAGCAGCTCCCGGATCGGGGCAGCAAATTCACCCCTCCACTTT
-	TRBJ2-7	-	15	TRBV10-2	CASRKGTESSYEQYF	TGCGCCAGCAGAAAAGGGACGGAGAGCTCCTACGAGCAGTACTTC
-	TRBJ1-2	-	14	TRBV7-8	CASSVKRENYGYTF	TGTGCCAGCAGCGTAAAGAGGGAAAACTATGGCTACACCTTC
-	TRBJ1-2	-	14	TRBV10-3	CAISESGGNYGYTF	TGTGCCATCAGTGAGTCGGGGGGCAACTATGGCTACACCTTC
-	TRBJ1-5	-	13	TRBV6-1	CATTEYSNQPQHF	TGTGCCACCACAGAGTATAGCAATCAGCCCCAGCATTTT
-	TRBJ2-7	many	11	TRBV29-1	CSVEDLSLQYF	TGCAGCGTTGAAGACCTGTCTTTGCAGTACTTC
-	TRBJ1-4	-	13	TRBV29-1	CSVADRPNEKLFF	TGCAGCGTTGCCGACAGGCCTAATGAAAAACTGTTTTTT
TRBD2	TRBJ2-3	few	16	TRBV7-9	CASSFYSGGVADTQYF	TGTGCCAGCAGCTTCTATAGCGGGGGGGTCGCAGATACGCAGTATTTT
-	TRBJ1-6	few	12	TRBV11-2	CASSLSNSPLHF	TGTGCCAGCAGCCTTTCGAATTCACCCCTCCACTTT
-	TRBJ2-3	-	13	TRBV5-6	CASSFQLTDTQYF	TGTGCCAGCAGCTTTCAGTTGACAGATACGCAGTATTTT
-	TRBJ1-1	few	18	TRBV14	CASSLSSFLGGLDTEAFF	TGTGCCAGCAGCCTTTCATCCTTCCTTGGGGGATTGGACACTGAAGCTTTCTTT
-	TRBJ1-1	few	13	TRBV10-2	CASSSQGATEAFF	TGCGCCAGCAGTTCACAGGGAGCCACTGAAGCTTTCTTT
-	TRBJ2-3	-	16	TRBV18	CASSPSRLTGTDTQYF	TGTGCCAGCTCACCTAGCAGATTGACGGGGACAGATACGCAGTATTTT
-	TRBJ2-3	-	16	TRBV6-9	CASRPGRLSSTDTQYF	TGTGCCAGCCGCCCGGGTAGACTCTCTAGCACAGATACGCAGTATTTT
-	TRBJ2-7	few	17	TRBV11-2	CASRPPEERALYYEQYF	TGTGCCAGCCGCCCACCAGAAGAGCGGGCACTATACTACGAGCAGTACTTC
-	TRBJ2-1	few	14	TRBV7-2	CASSSPDFYNEQFF	TGTGCCAGCAGCAGTCCGGACTTCTACAATGAGCAGTTCTTC
-	TRBJ2-2	-	17	TRBV12-5	CASGPPTSQGLAGELFF	TGTGCTAGTGGTCCGCCCACCTCACAGGGCCTAGCTGGGGAGCTGTTTTTT
-	TRBJ2-4	-	15	TRBV6-9	CASSTSAGARNIQYF	TGTGCCAGCAGTACCTCGGCCGGGGCGAGGAACATTCAGTACTTC
-	TRBJ1-3	-	14	TRBV6-6	CASSLGTRGNTIYF	TGTGCCAGCAGTCTTGGGACAAGAGGAAACACCATATATTTT
-	TRBJ1-5	-	15	TRBV29-1	CSVRVDSTSNQPQHF	TGCAGCGTCCGTGTGGACAGTACCAGCAATCAGCCCCAGCATTTT
-	TRBJ2-2	-	15	TRBV19	CASSPGLANTGELFF	TGTGCCAGTAGTCCAGGGCTCGCGAACACCGGGGAGCTGTTTTTT
-	TRBJ1-1	-	16	TRBV19	CASSIDSRWMNTEAFF	TGTGCCAGTAGTATAGATTCGAGGTGGATGAACACTGAAGCTTTCTTT
TRBD1	TRBJ2-7	once	11	TRBV2	CASSTGQGAYF	TGTGCCAGCAGCACAGGGCAGGGGGCCTACTTC
TRBD1	TRBJ1-4	-	14	TRBV5-1	CASRTTGANEKLFF	TGCGCCAGCAGAACGACAGGGGCTAATGAAAAACTGTTTTTT
-	TRBJ2-3	-	15	TRBV7-9	CASSYGLTSRDTQYF	TGTGCCAGCAGCTACGGCCTTACCTCCAGGGATACGCAGTATTTT
-	TRBJ2-7	-	16	TRBV27	CASREQGVGQTYEQYF	TGTGCCAGCCGCGAACAGGGTGTGGGGCAAACCTACGAGCAGTACTTC
-	TRBJ2-3	few	15	TRBV5-1	CASSLVRAEGDTQYF	TGCGCCAGCAGCTTGGTGCGGGCCGAAGGAGATACGCAGTATTTT
-	TRBJ1-5	few	14	TRBV4-3	CASSQERIYQPQHF	TGCGCCAGCAGCCAAGAAAGGATATACCAGCCCCAGCATTTT
-	TRBJ1-4	-	15	TRBV18	CASSPRQEGFEKLFF	TGTGCCAGCTCACCACGACAGGAGGGATTTGAAAAACTGTTTTTT
-	TRBJ2-2	-	12	TRBV2	CASSEPPGELFF	TGTGCCAGCAGTGAACCACCCGGGGAGCTGTTTTTT
TRBD1	TRBJ1-2	-	12	TRBV27	CASRTGGYGYTF	TGTGCCAGCAGAACAGGGGGCTATGGCTACACCTTC
-	TRBJ2-2	-	16	TRBV7-2	CASSPMTSLSTGELFF	TGTGCCAGCAGCCCAATGACTAGTCTATCCACCGGGGAGCTGTTTTTT
TRBD1	TRBJ2-1	-	16	TRBV28	CASTHALGQGEDEQFF	TGTGCCAGCACTCACGCGCTGGGACAGGGGGAAGATGAGCAGTTCTTC
-	TRBJ2-7	-	12	TRBV10-3	CASGDASYEQYF	TGTGCCAGCGGGGACGCATCCTACGAGCAGTACTTC
TRBD1	TRBJ2-4	-	14	TRBV5-1	CASSLGAGGDIQYF	TGCGCCAGCAGCTTAGGGGCAGGGGGAGACATTCAGTACTTC
TRBD2	TRBJ2-3	many	16	TRBV30	CAWQGGLAGYTDTQYF	TGTGCCTGGCAAGGCGGACTAGCGGGATACACAGATACGCAGTATTTT
TRBD1	TRBJ1-6	-	16	TRBV6-6	CASSYPRTGSNSPLHF	TGTGCCAGCAGTTACCCTCGGACAGGCTCAAATTCACCCCTCCACTTT
-	TRBJ1-1	-	14	TRBV18	CASTLTLKDLEAFF	TGTGCCAGCACCTTGACACTGAAGGATCTTGAAGCTTTCTTT
-	TRBJ2-3	-	13	TRBV30	CAADRSSEDTQYF	TGTGCCGCAGACAGGTCCAGCGAAGATACGCAGTATTTT
-	TRBJ1-2	few	12	TRBV29-1	CSVDPRGDGYTF	TGCAGCGTTGATCCGAGGGGAGATGGCTACACCTTC
-	TRBJ1-1	few	16	TRBV4-3	CASSQDGGGSITEAFF	TGCGCCAGCAGCCAAGATGGAGGGGGGAGTATCACTGAAGCTTTCTTT
TRBD1	TRBJ2-5	-	16	TRBV19	CASSARDRVWQETQYF	TGTGCCAGTAGTGCTCGGGACAGAGTGTGGCAAGAGACCCAGTACTTC